Sequencing of this TCR beta chain was carried out in a study of T cells in tuberculosis. Looked up from germline, CDR1 is SGHRS and CDR2 is YFSETQ. Between the trimmed V and J ends, which lost 2 bases and 2 bases, there was a span of 19 bases. The CDR3 covers 17 residues. TCRdb keeps only in-frame clones here, not all; method: immunoSEQ multiplex PCR. The sample contains 40,000 to 50,000 clones, around 95% of which appear only once. This chain joins TRBV5-1 and TRBJ1-2, with a tentative D call TRBD1 (5 bases). Sequencing input: PBMCs. The sequence was obtained from a donor aged 10-29 years with latent tuberculosis or without tuberculosis infection. The CDR3 nucleotides read TGCGCCAGCAGCTTCCTTTTTGGGGCAGGGAACAACTATGGCTACACCTTC. Protein product: CASSFLFGAGNNYGYTF.